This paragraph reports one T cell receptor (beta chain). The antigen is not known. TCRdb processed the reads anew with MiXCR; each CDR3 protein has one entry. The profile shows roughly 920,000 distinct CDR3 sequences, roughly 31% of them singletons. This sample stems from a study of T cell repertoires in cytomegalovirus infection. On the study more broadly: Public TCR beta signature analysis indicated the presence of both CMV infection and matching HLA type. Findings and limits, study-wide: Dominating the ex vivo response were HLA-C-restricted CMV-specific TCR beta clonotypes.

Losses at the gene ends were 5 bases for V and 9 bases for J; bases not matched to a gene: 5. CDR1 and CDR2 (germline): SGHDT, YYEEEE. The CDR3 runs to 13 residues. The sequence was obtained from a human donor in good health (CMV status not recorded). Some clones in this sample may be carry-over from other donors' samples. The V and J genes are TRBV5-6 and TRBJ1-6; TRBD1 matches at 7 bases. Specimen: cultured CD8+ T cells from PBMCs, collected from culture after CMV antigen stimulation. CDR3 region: CASRTGWTSPLHF. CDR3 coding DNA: TGTGCCAGCAGGACAGGGTGGACTTCACCCCTCCACTTT. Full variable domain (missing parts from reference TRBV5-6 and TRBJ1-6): DAGVTQSPTHLIKTRGQQVTLRCSPKSGHDTVSWYQQALGQGPQFIFQYYEEEERQRGNFPDRFSGHQFPNYSSELNVNALLLGDSALYLCASRTGWTSPLHFGNGTRLTVT.